Presented here are 27 T cell receptor beta chains from one specimen sequenced in a study of Ad26.COV2.S vaccination and SARS-CoV-2 variants. TCRdb keeps only in-frame clones here, not all; method: immunoSEQ multiplex PCR. In the table there are about 350,000 clones, just over 90% of which are singletons. This specimen was peripheral blood, taken after recovery from COVID-19. Receptor source: a human donor who had recovered from COVID-19.

This chain connects TRBV5-1 to TRBJ1-1, with TRBD1 matching over 8 bases. The germline gives CDR1 SGHRS, CDR2 YFSETQ. With 5 bases clipped from V and 4 bases from J, the junction kept 7 bases outside the gene matches. The CDR3 is 14 amino acids. The DNA for the CDR3 is TGCGCCAGCAGACCGTTTACAGGGGGCACTGAAGCTTTCTTT. It codes for CASRPFTGGTEAFF.

This CDR3 is CAISHRQGANTGELFF. The CDR3 nucleotides are TGTGCCATCAGCCACCGACAGGGCGCGAACACCGGGGAGCTGTTTTTT. The chain has TRBV10-3 and TRBJ2-2; 7 bases match TRBD1. This CDR3 spans 16 amino acids. Germline values: CDR1 ENHRY, CDR2 SYGVKD. Losses at the gene ends were 6 bases for V and 0 bases for J; bases not matched to a gene: 7.

The chain joins TRBV6-9 to TRBJ1-4; D remains unclear. Germline-derived CDR1 and CDR2 are MNHGY and SVAAGI. With 5 bases removed from V and 14 bases from J, the gap between germline ends came to 18 bases. This CDR3 has 13 residues. CDR3 loop: CASSDLVKKGLFF. CDR3 DNA: TGTGCCAGCAGTGATCTGGTAAAAAAAGGGCTGTTTTTT.

The chain couples TRBV6-2 or TRBV6-3 to TRBJ2-7; no clear D. V lost 5 bases and J 0 bases, leaving 14 bases between the germline ends. Germline lookup yields CDR1 MNHEY and CDR2 SVGEGT. This CDR3 is built from 15 residues. The CDR3 region is CASSPRTRSSYEQYF. For the CDR3, the DNA is TGTGCCAGCAGTCCAAGGACCCGGAGCTCCTACGAGCAGTACTTC.

Only a few counts were recorded for this clone. The V and J genes are TRBV4-1 and TRBJ1-5, with 9 bases identical to TRBD1. This CDR3 is 15 amino acids long. Germline V gene data show CDR1 as MGHRA and CDR2 as YSYEKL. V shed 3 bases, J shed 3 bases, and the junction held 3 bases outside the gene matches. CDR3 coding DNA: TGCGCCAGCAGCCAGGGGGACAGGGCCAATCAGCCCCAGCATTTT. Translating gives CASSQGDRANQPQHF.

The rearrangement joins TRBV3-1 (or the pseudogene TRBV3-2) to TRBJ2-3; the D gene is possibly TRBD2 (5 bases). This CDR3 has 15 amino acids. The V gene lost 6 bases and the J gene lost 0 bases, with 13 bases spanning the gap. CDR1 LGHDT and CDR2 YNNKEL come from the germline V gene (reference sequence). The DNA of the CDR3 is TGTGCCAGCAGTGACTTTGGCGGGAGCACAGATACGCAGTATTTT. It specifies CASSDFGGSTDTQYF.

The V gene is TRBV27, the J gene TRBJ1-1; TRBD1 aligns across 9 bases. Germline assignment: CDR1 MNHEY and CDR2 SMNVEV (reference sequence). The CDR3 runs to 14 residues. After removal of 1 base from V and 5 bases from J, the junction contained 2 bases not matched to a gene. The CDR3 bases are TGTGCCAGCAGTTTATGGGGGACAGGGACTGAAGCTTTCTTT. This encodes CASSLWGTGTEAFF.

This clone was detected once. The chain has TRBV24-1 and TRBJ2-3; the D gene is possibly TRBD2 (7 bases). This CDR3 contains 16 residues. Trimming removed 3 bases from V and 5 bases from J, with 17 bases in between. The V gene's germline CDR1 is KGHDR and CDR2 SFDVKD. CDR3 DNA: TGTGCCACCAGTGATCCTAACTGGGGGGGCGAAGATACGCAGTATTTT. Amino acids: CATSDPNWGGEDTQYF.

The chain couples TRBV10-2 to TRBJ2-7, with a tentative D call TRBD1 (5 bases). The germline V gene encodes CDR1 WSHSY and CDR2 SAAADI. The length of the CDR3 is 13 residues. V dropped 6 bases and J dropped 2 bases, with 11 bases sitting between them. The CDR3 loop reads CASRDTRAYEQYF. For the CDR3, the DNA is TGCGCCAGCAGGGACACTCGAGCCTACGAGCAGTACTTC.

This clone was detected once. J is TRBJ2-4 and V is TRBV19; perhaps D is TRBD1 or TRBD2 (5 bases each). The CDR3 contains 17 residues. Germline loops: CDR1 LNHDA, CDR2 SQIVND (reference sequence). V shed 5 bases and J shed 0 bases, with 17 bases lying between them. The CDR3, as DNA: TGTGCCAGTAGTCACCCGTGGGGGAGCTTAGCCAAAAACATTCAGTACTTC. Translated, it gives CASSHPWGSLAKNIQYF.

The V gene is TRBV2, the J gene TRBJ1-5, with D tentatively TRBD1 (5 bases). Germline values: CDR1 SNHLY, CDR2 FYNNEI. The CDR3 is 14 residues long. Deletions cut 6 bases from V and 7 bases from J, with 16 bases between. The CDR3 nucleotides are TGTGCCAGCAGAGACCGGGACGTCTGGCAGCCCCAGCATTTT. Translated: CASRDRDVWQPQHF.

This clone turned up a few times. V usage is TRBV5-1 and J usage is TRBJ2-7, with 8 bases identical to TRBD1. From germline, CDR1 is SGHRS and CDR2 YFSETQ. The V and J ends lost 4 bases and 2 bases, in that order; junction bases with no gene match: 5. The CDR3 contains 14 residues. CDR3 nucleotide sequence: TGCGCCAGCAGCAGGTCGACAGGGGCCTACGAGCAGTACTTC. Protein: CASSRSTGAYEQYF.

This chain links TRBV19 with TRBJ1-2, with 7 positions matching TRBD1. Germline lookup yields CDR1 LNHDA and CDR2 SQIVND (reference sequence). This CDR3 region has 15 residues. The ends lost 8 bases at V and 1 base at J; junction bases unmatched: 10. CDR3 region: CASYKTGRINYGYTF. CDR3 nucleotide sequence: TGTGCCAGTTACAAGACAGGGCGAATTAACTATGGCTACACCTTC.

The chain combines TRBV5-1 with TRBJ2-1; possible D gene TRBD1, 6 bases. Germline V gives CDR1 SGHRS, CDR2 YFSETQ. The CDR3 runs to 15 residues. V lost 1 base to trimming and J lost 0 bases, with 8 bases between them. The CDR3 here is CASSLPQGSYNEQFF. CDR3 DNA: TGCGCCAGCAGCTTGCCACAGGGCTCCTACAATGAGCAGTTCTTC.

The chain joins TRBV5-1 to TRBJ1-2; D unclear. Per the germline V gene, CDR1 is SGHRS and CDR2 is YFSETQ. Trimming took off 0 bases at V and 4 bases at J, with 13 bases between the two ends. The CDR3 runs 15 residues. The CDR3 sequence: CASSLETAVSYGYTF. CDR3 nucleotides: TGCGCCAGCAGCTTGGAGACCGCGGTCAGCTATGGCTACACCTTC. The complete variable domain, with remaining parts taken from reference TRBV5-1 and TRBJ1-2, reads KAGVTQTPRYLIKTRGQQVTLSCSPISGHRSVSWYQQTPGQGLQFLFEYFSETQRNKGNFPGRFSGRQFSNSRSEMNVSTLELGDSALYLCASSLETAVSYGYTFGSGTRLTVV.

As concerns this clone: The same CDR3 is also encoded by other DNA sequences in this sample. This sequence joins TRBV12-3 or TRBV12-4 and TRBJ2-7; TRBD2 might be the D (6 bases). This CDR3 comprises 11 residues. Trimming left V 3 bases short and J 6 bases short, with 6 bases between. CDR3 sequence reads: CASSLGGEQYF. CDR3 in DNA: TGTGCCAGCAGTTTGGGGGGCGAGCAGTACTTC.

The V gene is TRBV10-3, the J gene TRBJ2-2, with D tentatively TRBD1 (6 bases). CDR3 length: 13 amino acids. The V end lost 6 bases, the J end lost 5 bases, and 10 bases lay between the germline ends. Germline V gene data show CDR1 as ENHRY and CDR2 as SYGVKD. This chain's CDR3 is CAISDRPTGELFF. The CDR3 bases are TGTGCCATCAGCGACAGGCCAACCGGGGAGCTGTTTTTT.

The chain employs TRBV4-2 and TRBJ2-5; TRBD2 might be the D (6 bases). Germline V gene sequence: CDR1 LGHNA, CDR2 YNFKEQ. The CDR3 runs 16 residues. V gave up 1 base and J gave up 2 bases, with 14 bases separating them. Here the CDR3 DNA reads TGTGCCAGCAGCCAAGTAGGATCCGCGGGGCAAGAGACCCAGTACTTC. Its translation is CASSQVGSAGQETQYF.

The rearrangement joins TRBV5-6 to TRBJ2-3; 13 positions agree with TRBD2. Trimming took 0 bases from V and 0 from J; bases not matched to a gene: 7. CDR1 and CDR2 (germline): SGHDT, YYEEEE. The CDR3 contains 19 residues. The CDR3 DNA reads as TGTGCCAGCAGCTTGGCCGTACTAGCGGGGGGGCCTAGCACAGATACGCAGTATTTT. This gives the protein CASSLAVLAGGPSTDTQYF.

This chain uses TRBV27 with TRBJ1-5; D is possibly TRBD1 (5 bases). The CDR3 loop spans 15 amino acids. Germline V gives CDR1 MNHEY, CDR2 SMNVEV (reference sequence). V shed 2 bases and J shed 1 base, with 9 bases lying between them. The CDR3 nucleotides read TGTGCCAGCAGTTTAGCCGAGGGGAGCAATCAGCCCCAGCATTTT. It encodes CASSLAEGSNQPQHF.

The CDR3 region has the DNA TGTGCCAGCAGTTACCGCCCGGGGACGCAGTATTTT. It translates to CASSYRPGTQYF. The genes are TRBV6-5 and TRBJ2-3; TRBD2 is a possible D gene (5 bases). Trimming pared 2 bases from V and 9 bases from J, leaving 9 bases between. The CDR3 sequence is 12 residues long. Germline values: CDR1 MNHEY, CDR2 SVGAGI.

The J gene is TRBJ1-1, the V gene TRBV5-4; TRBD1 matches 8 bases. The CDR3 spans 15 residues. V was clipped by 4 bases and J by 0 bases; unmatched bases: 5. Germline lookup yields CDR1 SGHNT and CDR2 YYREEE (reference sequence). CDR3 residues: CASSPGTGVNTEAFF. Here the CDR3 DNA reads TGTGCCAGCAGCCCGGGGACAGGTGTGAACACTGAAGCTTTCTTT.

The rearrangement joins TRBV6-6 to TRBJ2-7, with 7 nucleotides matching TRBD1. With V trimmed by 2 bases and J by 6 bases, 7 bases remained unmatched. The CDR3 contains 14 residues. CDR1 is MNHNY, CDR2 SVGAGI, per germline (reference sequence). In DNA, the CDR3 is TGTGCCAGCAGTTACCCCCCGACAGGGCTCGAGCAGTACTTC. It specifies CASSYPPTGLEQYF.

This chain joins TRBV15 and TRBJ1-1, with a weak D call TRBD1 (5 bases). Germline CDR1 and CDR2: LNHNV and YYDKDF (reference sequence). The V gene lost 0 bases and the J gene lost 5 bases, with 10 bases spanning the gap. CDR3 length: 14 residues. The CDR3 protein is CATSRDGAQTEAFF. CDR3 bases: TGTGCCACCAGCAGAGACGGGGCACAGACTGAAGCTTTCTTT.

V is TRBV7-9 and J is TRBJ2-2; 9 bases align to TRBD2. The germline CDR1 and CDR2 sequences are SEHNR and FQNEAQ (reference sequence). Trimming cost V 7 bases and J 6 bases; bases outside gene matches: 18. The CDR3 is 18 amino acids. The CDR3 spells CASTKVPGLAFFAGELFF. The CDR3 bases are TGTGCCAGCACCAAGGTCCCCGGACTAGCGTTTTTCGCCGGGGAGCTGTTTTTT.

The genes are TRBV6-4 and TRBJ2-3; D tentatively fits TRBD1 or TRBD2 (5 bases each). Looked up from germline, CDR1 is MRHNA and CDR2 is SNTAGT. The ends were cut back, 5 bases at V and 1 base at J, with 10 bases in the middle. This CDR3 has 14 amino acids. The CDR3: CASSPGPGTDTQYF. CDR3 nucleotides: TGTGCCAGCAGTCCGGGACCCGGCACAGATACGCAGTATTTT.

The V call is TRBV6-5, the J call TRBJ2-2; no clear D gene. The CDR3 has 14 amino acids. Germline CDR1 reads MNHEY; CDR2 reads SVGAGI. V was pared by 2 bases and J by 3 bases, with 7 bases between. The CDR3, as DNA: TGTGCCAGCAGTTACCAGGTGTACACCGGGGAGCTGTTTTTT. Its protein product is CASSYQVYTGELFF.